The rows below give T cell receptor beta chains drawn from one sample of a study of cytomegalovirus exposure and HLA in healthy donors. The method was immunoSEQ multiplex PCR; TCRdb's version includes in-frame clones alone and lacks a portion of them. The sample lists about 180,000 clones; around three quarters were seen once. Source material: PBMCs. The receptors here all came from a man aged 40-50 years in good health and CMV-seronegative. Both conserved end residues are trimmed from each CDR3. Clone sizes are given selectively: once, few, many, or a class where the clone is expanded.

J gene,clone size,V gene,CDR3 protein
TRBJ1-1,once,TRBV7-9,AILRGQGNTEAF
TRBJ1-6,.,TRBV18,ASSPDRGYNSPLH
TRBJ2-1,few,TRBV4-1,ASSLRERAPYNEQF
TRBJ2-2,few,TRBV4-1,ASSQVAGGNTGELF
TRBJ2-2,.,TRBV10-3,AIGLDTGELF
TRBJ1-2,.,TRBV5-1,ASSLGQLNYGYT
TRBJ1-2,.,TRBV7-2,ASSRHSGTGNGYT
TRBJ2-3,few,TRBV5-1,ASSLEGASDTQY
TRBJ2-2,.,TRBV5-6,ASSLIGGEEELF
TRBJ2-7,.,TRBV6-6,ASSRGQGPYEQY
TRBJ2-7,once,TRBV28,ASSLFLAGTYEQY
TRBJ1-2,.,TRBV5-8,ASSLKSTSNYGYT
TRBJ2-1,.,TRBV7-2,ASSPRGEGRFEQF
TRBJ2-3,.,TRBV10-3,AISLTSGENTDTQY
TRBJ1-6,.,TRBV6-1,ASSEVQGAYSPLH
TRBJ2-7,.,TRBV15,ATSRGRGGSYEQY
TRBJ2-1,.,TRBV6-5,ASSRGQPYNEQF
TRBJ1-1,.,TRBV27,ASSPDLNTEAF
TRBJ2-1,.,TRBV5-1,ASSRDRGIGNEQF
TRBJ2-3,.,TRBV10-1,ASKRGPSDTQY
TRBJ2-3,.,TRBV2,ASTVTSGGTDTQY
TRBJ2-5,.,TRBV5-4,ASSLASGPQETQY
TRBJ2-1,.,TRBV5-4,ASSLEHINNEQF
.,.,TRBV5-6,ASSLSLAGAEQY
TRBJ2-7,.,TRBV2,ASRGTSGSGDEQY
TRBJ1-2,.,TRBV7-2,ASSLEGARYGYT
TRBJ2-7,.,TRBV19,ASSIRGRGQGKPYEQY
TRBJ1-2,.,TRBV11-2,ASSLDPRGRGPYGYT
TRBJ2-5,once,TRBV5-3,ARSLTGGETQY
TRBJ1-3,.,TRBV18,ASRGQSTGNTIY
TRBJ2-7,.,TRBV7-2,ASSSDGGDVTYEQY
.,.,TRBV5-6,ASSLVGGSSYEQY
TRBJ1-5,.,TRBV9,ASSGEAGLGQPQH
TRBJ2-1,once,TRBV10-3,AISGQTGELSEQF
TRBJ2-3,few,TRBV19,ASRVTGGWGTDTQY
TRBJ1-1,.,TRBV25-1,ASTPRGQNTEAF
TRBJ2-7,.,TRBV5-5,ASSLERDFYEQY
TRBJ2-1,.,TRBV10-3,AISDGGDNEQF
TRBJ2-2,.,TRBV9,ASSLTSWRGPTGELF
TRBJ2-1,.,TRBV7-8,ASRQSGLADNEQF
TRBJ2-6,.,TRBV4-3,ASSPPARLAGANVLT
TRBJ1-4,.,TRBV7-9,ASSPDRGNEKLF
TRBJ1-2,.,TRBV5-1,ASSDPGGAYGYT
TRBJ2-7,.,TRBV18,ASSPDRSYEQY
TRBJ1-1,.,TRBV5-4,ASRQGPGNTEAF
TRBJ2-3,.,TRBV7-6,ASSSSAFRGDTQY
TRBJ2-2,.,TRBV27,ASSLLTGSGELF
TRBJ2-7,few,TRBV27,ASSFRTGRYEQY
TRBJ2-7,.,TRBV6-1,ASSPTGRSSYEQY
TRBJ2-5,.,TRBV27,ASSFMGGLETQY